The 2 T cell receptor beta chains below come from one sample, sequenced in a study of response to subunit inactivated influenza vaccine. In TCRdb, the RT-PCR reads were re-called with MiXCR into one record per CDR3 protein. Of around 790,000 distinct CDR3 sequences listed, 21% are singletons. The material was PBMCs from blood, obtained roughly 5 days after vaccination. The receptors come from a man over 45 who received an inactivated influenza vaccine.

This clonotype was picked up a small number of times. The rearrangement links TRBV20-1 to TRBJ2-7; TRBD2 might be the D (6 bases). From germline, CDR1 is DFQATT and CDR2 SNEGSKA (reference sequence). Trimming stripped 1 base from V and 4 bases from J, with 14 bases between. The CDR3 spans 14 residues. DNA for the CDR3: TGCAGTGCTAGAGTTCCTGGGACTTTTTACGAGCAGTACTTC. Translated, it gives CSARVPGTFYEQYF.

This clonotype was counted ten times or more. This chain links TRBV4-3 with TRBJ2-1; 9 bases line up with TRBD1. CDR1 and CDR2 from the germline V gene are LGHNA and YSLEER. After removal of 0 bases from V and 4 bases from J, the junction contained 7 bases not matched to a gene. The CDR3 extends over 17 amino acids. CDR3 DNA sequence: TGCGCCAGCAGCCAAGACAGAAGGACAGGGGTGTACAATGAGCAGTTCTTC. This codes for CASSQDRRTGVYNEQFF.